A single sample gave rise to the 11 T cell receptor beta chains below, sequenced in a study of identical twins. TCRdb reprocessed the 5' RACE reads via MiXCR and lists one record per CDR3 protein. The sample lists roughly 470,000 distinct CDR3 sequences, over 11% occurring once. The sample was also linked to a second study, of yellow fever vaccine responses in identical twins.

Specimen: CD4+ T cells sorted from blood. Receptor source: a young woman in good health.

This clonotype appeared a few times. This chain joins TRBV25-1 and TRBJ1-2; D is uncertain. Per germline, CDR1 MGHDK and CDR2 SYGVNS. V lost 2 bases and J 5 bases, leaving 9 bases between the germline ends. The CDR3 has 13 residues. CDR3 coding DNA: TGTGCCAGCAGTGAAGTGGAGGGATATGGCTACACCTTC. It yields the protein CASSEVEGYGYTF.

This sequence joins TRBV6-2 or TRBV6-3 and TRBJ2-1, with 7 bases identical to TRBD2. The CDR3 consists of 17 residues. The junction had 12 bases not matched to a gene; V was cut back by 6 bases and J by 1 base. The germline V gene encodes CDR1 MNHEY and CDR2 SVGEGT. The CDR3 reads CASSLLGGGGSYNEQFF. As DNA, the CDR3 is TGTGCCAGCAGCCTCCTCGGTGGCGGGGGATCCTACAATGAGCAGTTCTTC.

This clonotype has more than one count but fewer than ten. The chain links TRBV20-1 to TRBJ2-2, with 7 bases lining up with TRBD1. Trimming took 0 bases from V and 3 from J; bases not matched to a gene: 1. CDR3 length: 14 amino acids. CDR1 and CDR2 from the germline V gene are DFQATT and SNEGSKA (reference sequence). In DNA form, the CDR3 reads TGCAGTGCTAGAGAGACAGGGTACACCGGGGAGCTGTTTTTT. Encoded protein: CSARETGYTGELFF.

The table lists this clonotype with a few counts. Written as DNA, the CDR3 is TGTGCCATCAGCCATAGCGGGAGAGATGCCACCGGGGAGCTGTTTTTT. Its translation is CAISHSGRDATGELFF. The chain recombines TRBV10-3 with TRBJ2-2, with TRBD2 matching 9 bases. The germline V gene has CDR1 ENHRY and CDR2 SYGVKD. The J segment lost 4 bases and the V segment lost 6 bases, leaving 9 bases of the junction unmatched. The CDR3 contains 16 residues.

The V and J genes are TRBV2 and TRBJ2-1; D is possibly TRBD1 (5 bases). The CDR3 consists of 14 residues. V was trimmed by 4 bases and J by 9 bases, leaving 16 bases between them. Germline V gene data show CDR1 as SNHLY and CDR2 as FYNNEI. CDR3 region: CASSGQGATGEQFF. DNA for the CDR3: TGTGCCAGCAGTGGTCAGGGTGCTACGGGTGAGCAGTTCTTC.

A word on this clonotype: A much more abundant neighbour one base away suggests this may be a read error. This sequence joins TRBV29-1 and TRBJ2-5; D not resolved. The CDR3 is 13 residues long. The germline CDR1 and CDR2 sequences are SQVTM and ANQGSEA. CDR3 sequence: CSVTPLGLETRYF. In DNA, the CDR3 is TGCAGCGTTACCCCACTCGGGTTGGAGACCCGGTACTTC.

The sample holds many counts of this clonotype. This chain uses TRBV29-1 with TRBJ2-7; 8 nucleotides agree with TRBD2. V shed 1 base, J shed 4 bases, and the junction held 9 bases outside the gene matches. CDR3 length equals 15 residues. In germline, CDR1 is SQVTM, CDR2 ANQGSEA. CDR3 sequence reads: CSVEGLAGQQYEQYF. The DNA of the CDR3 is TGCAGCGTTGAAGGTTTAGCGGGACAACAGTACGAGCAGTACTTC.

This clonotype was counted a few times. The V gene is TRBV20-1, the J gene TRBJ2-7; D remains unclear. Per germline, CDR1 DFQATT and CDR2 SNEGSKA (reference sequence). V was shortened by 6 bases and J by 6 bases, with 15 bases between the two germline ends. This CDR3 contains 12 residues. The CDR3 DNA reads as TGCAGTGCCCGATCCTATGCAGGCGAGCAGTACTTC. The encoded protein is CSARSYAGEQYF.

In its sample, this clonotype was seen a few times. The chain is built from TRBV9 and TRBJ2-7; no definite D call. Germline CDR1 SGDLS, CDR2 YYNGEE. With 1 base removed from V and 6 bases from J, the gap between germline ends came to 8 bases. The CDR3 contains 12 residues. CDR3 bases: TGTGCCAGCAGCGTAAGAGTCTGCGAGCAGTACTTC. This sequence encodes CASSVRVCEQYF.

This clonotype was observed at least ten times. The chain links TRBV7-9 to TRBJ2-4, with 9 bases lining up with TRBD1. Trimming cost V 4 bases and J 4 bases; bases outside gene matches: 5. Germline assignment: CDR1 SEHNR and CDR2 FQNEAQ (reference sequence). This CDR3 has 15 amino acids. The CDR3 coding sequence is TGTGCCAGCAGCTCAGAGGGACAGGGTAAAAACATTCAGTACTTC. The encoded protein is CASSSEGQGKNIQYF.

This clonotype has only a few counts. CDR3 bases: TGTGCCAGCAGCTCAGTCCCCGTAGATACGCAGTATTTT. Translating gives CASSSVPVDTQYF. The chain combines TRBV9 with TRBJ2-3; D remains unclear. Per germline, CDR1 SGDLS and CDR2 YYNGEE. Trimming took off 4 bases at V and 5 bases at J, with 11 bases between the two ends. This CDR3 has 13 amino acids.